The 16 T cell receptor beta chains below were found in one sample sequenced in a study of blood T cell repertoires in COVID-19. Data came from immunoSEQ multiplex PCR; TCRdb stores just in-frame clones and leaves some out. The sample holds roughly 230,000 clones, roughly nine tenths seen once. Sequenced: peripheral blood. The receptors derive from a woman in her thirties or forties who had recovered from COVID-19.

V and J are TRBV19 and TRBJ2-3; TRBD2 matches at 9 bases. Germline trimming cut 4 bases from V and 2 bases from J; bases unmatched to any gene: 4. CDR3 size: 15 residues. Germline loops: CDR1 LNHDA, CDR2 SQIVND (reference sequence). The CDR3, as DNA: TGTGCCAGTAGTACCGGACTAGCGTACACAGATACGCAGTATTTT. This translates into CASSTGLAYTDTQYF.

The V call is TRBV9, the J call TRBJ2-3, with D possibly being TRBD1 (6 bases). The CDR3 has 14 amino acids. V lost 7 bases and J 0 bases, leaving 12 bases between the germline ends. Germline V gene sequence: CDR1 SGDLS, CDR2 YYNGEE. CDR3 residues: CASAQGFSTDTQYF. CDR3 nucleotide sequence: TGTGCCAGCGCGCAGGGGTTTAGCACAGATACGCAGTATTTT.

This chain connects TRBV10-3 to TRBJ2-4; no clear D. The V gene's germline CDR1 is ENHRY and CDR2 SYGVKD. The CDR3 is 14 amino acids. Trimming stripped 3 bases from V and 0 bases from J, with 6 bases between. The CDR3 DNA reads TGTGCCATCAGTGACCCGGTAGCCAAAAACATTCAGTACTTC. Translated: CAISDPVAKNIQYF.

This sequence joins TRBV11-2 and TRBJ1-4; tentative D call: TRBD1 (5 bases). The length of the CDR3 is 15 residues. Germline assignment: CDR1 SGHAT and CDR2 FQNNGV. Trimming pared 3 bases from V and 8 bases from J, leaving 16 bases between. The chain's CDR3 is CASSLGVLGAEKLFF. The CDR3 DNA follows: TGTGCCAGCAGCTTGGGTGTCCTAGGGGCCGAAAAACTGTTTTTT.

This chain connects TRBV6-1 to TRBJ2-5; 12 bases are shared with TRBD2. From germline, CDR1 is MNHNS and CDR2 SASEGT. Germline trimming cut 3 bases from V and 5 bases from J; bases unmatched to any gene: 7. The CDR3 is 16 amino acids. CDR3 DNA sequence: TGTGCCAGCAGTGAGACGACTGGACTAGCGGGGGAGACCCAGTACTTC. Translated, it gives CASSETTGLAGETQYF.

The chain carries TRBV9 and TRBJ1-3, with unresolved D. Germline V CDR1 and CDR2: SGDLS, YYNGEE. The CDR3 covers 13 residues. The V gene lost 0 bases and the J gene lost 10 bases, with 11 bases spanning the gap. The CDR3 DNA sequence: TGTGCCAGCAGCGTAGACCTCGCGAGTACCATATATTTT. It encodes CASSVDLASTIYF. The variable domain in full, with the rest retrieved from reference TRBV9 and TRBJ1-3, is DSGVTQTPKHLITATGQRVTLRCSPRSGDLSVYWYQQSLDQGLQFLIQYYNGEERAKGNILERFSAQQFPDLHSELNLSSLELGDSALYFCASSVDLASTIYFGEGSWLTVV.

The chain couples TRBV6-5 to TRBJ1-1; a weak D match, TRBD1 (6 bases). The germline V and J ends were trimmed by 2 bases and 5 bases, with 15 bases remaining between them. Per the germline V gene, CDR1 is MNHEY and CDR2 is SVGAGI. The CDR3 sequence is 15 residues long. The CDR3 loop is CASSYVGRGGTEAFF. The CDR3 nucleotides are TGTGCCAGCAGTTACGTGGGCAGGGGTGGGACTGAAGCTTTCTTT.

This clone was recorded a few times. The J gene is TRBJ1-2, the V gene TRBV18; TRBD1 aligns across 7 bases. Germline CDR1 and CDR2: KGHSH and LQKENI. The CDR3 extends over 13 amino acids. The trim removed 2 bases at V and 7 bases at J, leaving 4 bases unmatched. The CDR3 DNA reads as TGTGCCAGCTCACCAGAGGGGGCGCGTGGCTACACCTTC. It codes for CASSPEGARGYTF. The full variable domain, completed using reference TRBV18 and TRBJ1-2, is NAGVMQNPRHLVRRRGQEARLRCSPMKGHSHVYWYRQLPEEGLKFMVYLQKENIIDESGMPKERFSAEFPKEGPSILRIQQVVRGDSAAYFCASSPEGARGYTFGSGTRLTVV.

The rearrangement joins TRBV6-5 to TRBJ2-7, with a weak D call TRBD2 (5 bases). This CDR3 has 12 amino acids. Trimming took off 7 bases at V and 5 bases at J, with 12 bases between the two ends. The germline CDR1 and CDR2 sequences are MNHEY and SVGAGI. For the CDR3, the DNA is TGTGCCAGCAACGGAGGAGGCCACGAGCAGTACTTC. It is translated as CASNGGGHEQYF.

The CDR3 DNA is TGCGCCAGCCGAGGAGGGCCAGCCCACGAGCAGTACGTC. Translating it yields CASRGGPAHEQYV. The gene calls are TRBV10-2 and TRBJ2-7; D possibly corresponds to TRBD2 (6 bases). The V end was cut by 8 bases, the J end by 5 bases, with 16 bases between. The CDR3 consists of 13 residues. Germline V gene data show CDR1 as WSHSY and CDR2 as SAAADI.

The CDR3 sequence: CASSQSGLAEAQETQYF. CDR3 in DNA: TGTGCCAGCAGCCAGTCCGGACTAGCGGAGGCCCAAGAGACCCAGTACTTC. The V gene is TRBV6-2 or TRBV6-3, the J gene TRBJ2-5, with 10 bases that match TRBD2. Germline trimming cut 6 bases from V and 1 base from J; bases unmatched to any gene: 11. The CDR3 spans 17 residues. Germline CDR1 is MNHEY and CDR2 is SVGEGT.

The CDR3 reads CASSYSWQNNSPLHF. CDR3 bases: TGTGCCAGCAGTTACTCATGGCAGAATAATTCACCCCTCCACTTT. This chain uses TRBV6-5 with TRBJ1-6; D unclear. Germline V gene sequence: CDR1 MNHEY, CDR2 SVGAGI. Trimming cost V 0 bases and J 5 bases, with 8 bases left between them. The CDR3 is 15 amino acids.

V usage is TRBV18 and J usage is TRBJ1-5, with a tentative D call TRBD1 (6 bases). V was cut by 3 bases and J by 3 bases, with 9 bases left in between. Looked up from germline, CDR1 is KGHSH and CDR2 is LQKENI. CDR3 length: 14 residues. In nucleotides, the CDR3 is TGTGCCAGCTCACCCGGGACATACAATCAGCCCCAGCATTTT. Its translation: CASSPGTYNQPQHF.

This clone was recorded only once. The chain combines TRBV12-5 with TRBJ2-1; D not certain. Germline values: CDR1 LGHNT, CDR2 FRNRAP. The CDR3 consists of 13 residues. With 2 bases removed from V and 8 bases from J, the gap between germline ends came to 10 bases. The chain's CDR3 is CASGLYDWDEQFF. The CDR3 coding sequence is TGTGCTAGTGGTTTGTACGACTGGGATGAGCAGTTCTTC.

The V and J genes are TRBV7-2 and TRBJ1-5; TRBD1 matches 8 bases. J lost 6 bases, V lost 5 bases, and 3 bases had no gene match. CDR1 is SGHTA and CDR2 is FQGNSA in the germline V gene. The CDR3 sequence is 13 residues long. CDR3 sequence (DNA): TGTGCCAGCAGCCCCAGGGGGCCTCAGCCCCAGCATTTT. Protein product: CASSPRGPQPQHF.

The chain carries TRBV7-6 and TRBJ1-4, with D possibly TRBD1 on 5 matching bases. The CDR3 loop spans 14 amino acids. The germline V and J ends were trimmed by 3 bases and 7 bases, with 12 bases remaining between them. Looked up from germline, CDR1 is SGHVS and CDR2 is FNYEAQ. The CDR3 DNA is TGTGCCAGCAGCTTGGGGGGGACCGGTGAAAAACTGTTTTTT. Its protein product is CASSLGGTGEKLFF.